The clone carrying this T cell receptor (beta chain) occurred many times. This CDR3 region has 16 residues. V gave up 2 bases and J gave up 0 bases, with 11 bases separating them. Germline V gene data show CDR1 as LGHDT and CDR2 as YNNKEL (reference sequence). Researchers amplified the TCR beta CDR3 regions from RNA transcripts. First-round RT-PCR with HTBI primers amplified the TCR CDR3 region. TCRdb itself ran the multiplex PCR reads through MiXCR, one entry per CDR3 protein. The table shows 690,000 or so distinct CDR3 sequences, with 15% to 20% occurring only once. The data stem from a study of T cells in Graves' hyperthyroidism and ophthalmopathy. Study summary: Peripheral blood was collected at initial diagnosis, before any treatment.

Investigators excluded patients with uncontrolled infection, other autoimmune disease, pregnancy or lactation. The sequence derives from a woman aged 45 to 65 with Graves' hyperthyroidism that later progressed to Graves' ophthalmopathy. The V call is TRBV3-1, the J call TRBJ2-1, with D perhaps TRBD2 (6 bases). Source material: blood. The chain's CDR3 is CASSQLLASSYNEQFF. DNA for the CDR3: TGTGCCAGCAGCCAACTGCTAGCGAGCTCCTACAATGAGCAGTTCTTC.